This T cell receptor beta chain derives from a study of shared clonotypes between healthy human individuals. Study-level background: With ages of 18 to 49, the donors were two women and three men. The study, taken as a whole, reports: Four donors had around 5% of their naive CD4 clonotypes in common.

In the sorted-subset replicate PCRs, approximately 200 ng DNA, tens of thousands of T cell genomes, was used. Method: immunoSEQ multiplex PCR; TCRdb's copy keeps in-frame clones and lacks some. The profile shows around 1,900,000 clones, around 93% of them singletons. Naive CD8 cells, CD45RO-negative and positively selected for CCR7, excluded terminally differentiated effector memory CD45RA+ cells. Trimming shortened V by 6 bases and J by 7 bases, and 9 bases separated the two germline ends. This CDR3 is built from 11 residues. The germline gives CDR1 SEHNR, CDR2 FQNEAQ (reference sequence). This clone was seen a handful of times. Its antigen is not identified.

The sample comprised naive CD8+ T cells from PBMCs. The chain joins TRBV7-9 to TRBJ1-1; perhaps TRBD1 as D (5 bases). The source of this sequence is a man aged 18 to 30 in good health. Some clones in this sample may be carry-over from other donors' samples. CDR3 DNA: TGTGCCAGCAGGACAGTTGGTGAAGCTTTCTTT. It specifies CASRTVGEAFF.